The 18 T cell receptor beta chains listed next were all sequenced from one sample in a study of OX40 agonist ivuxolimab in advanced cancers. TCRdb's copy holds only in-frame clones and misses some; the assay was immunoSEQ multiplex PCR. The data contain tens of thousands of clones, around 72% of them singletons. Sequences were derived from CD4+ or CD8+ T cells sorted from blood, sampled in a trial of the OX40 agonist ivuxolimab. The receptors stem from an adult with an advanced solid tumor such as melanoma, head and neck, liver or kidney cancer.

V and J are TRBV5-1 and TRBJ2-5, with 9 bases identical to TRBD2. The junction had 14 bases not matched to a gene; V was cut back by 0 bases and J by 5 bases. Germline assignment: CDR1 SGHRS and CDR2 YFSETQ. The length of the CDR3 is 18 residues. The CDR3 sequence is CASSLGLAGLPRWETQYF. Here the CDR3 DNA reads TGCGCCAGCAGCTTGGGGCTAGCGGGGCTCCCCAGGTGGGAGACCCAGTACTTC.

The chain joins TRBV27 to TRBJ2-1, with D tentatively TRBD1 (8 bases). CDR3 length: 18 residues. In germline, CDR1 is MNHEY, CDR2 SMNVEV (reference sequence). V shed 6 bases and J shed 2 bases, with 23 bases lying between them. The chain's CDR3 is CASRWGSGGGGPYNEQFF. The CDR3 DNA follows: TGTGCCAGCAGATGGGGGTCAGGGGGCGGGGGCCCCTACAATGAGCAGTTCTTC.

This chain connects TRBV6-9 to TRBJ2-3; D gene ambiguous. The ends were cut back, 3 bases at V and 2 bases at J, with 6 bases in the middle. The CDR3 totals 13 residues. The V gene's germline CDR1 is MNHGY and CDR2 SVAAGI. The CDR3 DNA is TGTGCCAGCAGTTACCCGAACACAGATACGCAGTATTTT. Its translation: CASSYPNTDTQYF.

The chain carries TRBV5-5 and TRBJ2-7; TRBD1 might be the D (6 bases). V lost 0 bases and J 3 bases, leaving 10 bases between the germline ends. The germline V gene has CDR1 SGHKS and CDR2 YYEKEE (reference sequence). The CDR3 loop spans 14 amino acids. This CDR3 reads CASSLEGVLYEQYF. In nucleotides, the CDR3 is TGTGCCAGCAGCTTGGAGGGGGTTCTCTACGAGCAGTACTTC. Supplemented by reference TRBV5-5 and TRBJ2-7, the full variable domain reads DAGVTQSPTHLIKTRGQQVTLRCSPISGHKSVSWYQQVLGQGPQFIFQYYEKEERGRGNFPDRFSARQFPNYSSELNVNALLLGDSALYLCASSLEGVLYEQYFGPGTRLTVT.

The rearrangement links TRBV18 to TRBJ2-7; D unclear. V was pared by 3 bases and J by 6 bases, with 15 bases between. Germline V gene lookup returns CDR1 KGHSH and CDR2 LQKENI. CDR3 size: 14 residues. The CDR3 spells CASSPMAGMGEQYF. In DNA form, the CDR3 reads TGTGCCAGCTCACCGATGGCTGGGATGGGCGAGCAGTACTTC.

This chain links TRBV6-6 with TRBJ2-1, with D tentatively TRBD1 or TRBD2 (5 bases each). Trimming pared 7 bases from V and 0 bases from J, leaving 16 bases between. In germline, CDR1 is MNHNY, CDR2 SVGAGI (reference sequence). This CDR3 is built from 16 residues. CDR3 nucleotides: TGTGCCAGCACCGACCCCAGGGACCTCTCCTACAATGAGCAGTTCTTC. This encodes CASTDPRDLSYNEQFF.

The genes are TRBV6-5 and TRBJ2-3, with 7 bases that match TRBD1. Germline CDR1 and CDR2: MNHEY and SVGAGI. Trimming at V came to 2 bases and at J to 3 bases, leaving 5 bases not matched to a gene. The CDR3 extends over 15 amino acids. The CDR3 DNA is TGTGCCAGCAGTTACCCAGGGGGTGGGACAGATACGCAGTATTTT. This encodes CASSYPGGGTDTQYF.

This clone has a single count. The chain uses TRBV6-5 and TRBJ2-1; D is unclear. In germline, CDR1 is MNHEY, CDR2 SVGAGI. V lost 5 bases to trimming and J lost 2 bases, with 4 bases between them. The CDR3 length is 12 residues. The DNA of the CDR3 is TGTGCCAGCAGTCGGACCTACAATGAGCAGTTCTTC. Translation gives CASSRTYNEQFF.

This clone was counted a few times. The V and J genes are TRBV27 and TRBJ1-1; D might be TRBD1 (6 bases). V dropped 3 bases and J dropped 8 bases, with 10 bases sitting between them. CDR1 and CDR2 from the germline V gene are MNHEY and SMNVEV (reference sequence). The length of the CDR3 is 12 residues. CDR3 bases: TGTGCCAGCAGTTTTGGGCAGGGGGAAGCTTTCTTT. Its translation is CASSFGQGEAFF.

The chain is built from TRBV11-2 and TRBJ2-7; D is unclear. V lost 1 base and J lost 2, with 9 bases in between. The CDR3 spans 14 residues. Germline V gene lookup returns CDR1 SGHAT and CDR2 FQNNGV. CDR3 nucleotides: TGTGCCAGCAGCTTAGCACCTGCCCCCTACGAGCAGTACTTC. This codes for CASSLAPAPYEQYF.

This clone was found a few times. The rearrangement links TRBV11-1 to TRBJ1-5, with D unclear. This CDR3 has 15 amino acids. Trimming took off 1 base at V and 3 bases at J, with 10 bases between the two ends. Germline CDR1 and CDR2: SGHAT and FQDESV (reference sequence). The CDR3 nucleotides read TGTGCCAGCAGCTTAGGCGGCCTCCTCAATCAGCCCCAGCATTTT. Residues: CASSLGGLLNQPQHF.

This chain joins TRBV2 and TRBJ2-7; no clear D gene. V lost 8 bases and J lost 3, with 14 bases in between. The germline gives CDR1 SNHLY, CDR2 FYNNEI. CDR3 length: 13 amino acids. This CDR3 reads CASRTQIVYEQYF. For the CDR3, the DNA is TGTGCCAGCCGAACTCAGATAGTCTACGAGCAGTACTTC.

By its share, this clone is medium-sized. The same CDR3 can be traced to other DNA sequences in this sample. CDR3 region: CASSYGQHYGYTF. The CDR3 nucleotides are TGTGCCAGCAGTTACGGACAGCACTATGGCTACACCTTC. This rearrangement joins TRBV6-5 to TRBJ1-2, with a weak D call TRBD1 (6 bases). V dropped 2 bases and J dropped 3 bases, with 7 bases sitting between them. Germline V gene lookup returns CDR1 MNHEY and CDR2 SVGAGI. The CDR3 has 13 residues.

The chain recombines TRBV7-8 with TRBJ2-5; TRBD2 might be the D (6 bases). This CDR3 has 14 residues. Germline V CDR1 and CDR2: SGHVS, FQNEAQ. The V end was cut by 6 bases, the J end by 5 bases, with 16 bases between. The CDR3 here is CASRPLAPSETQYF. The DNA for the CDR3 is TGTGCCAGCAGGCCTCTAGCGCCTTCGGAGACCCAGTACTTC.

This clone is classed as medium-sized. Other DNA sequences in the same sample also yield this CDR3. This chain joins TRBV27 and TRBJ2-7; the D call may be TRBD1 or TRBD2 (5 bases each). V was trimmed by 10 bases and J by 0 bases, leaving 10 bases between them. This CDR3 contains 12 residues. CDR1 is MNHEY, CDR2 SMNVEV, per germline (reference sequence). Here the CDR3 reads CATLGASYEQYF. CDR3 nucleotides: TGTGCCACCCTCGGGGCCTCCTACGAGCAGTACTTC.

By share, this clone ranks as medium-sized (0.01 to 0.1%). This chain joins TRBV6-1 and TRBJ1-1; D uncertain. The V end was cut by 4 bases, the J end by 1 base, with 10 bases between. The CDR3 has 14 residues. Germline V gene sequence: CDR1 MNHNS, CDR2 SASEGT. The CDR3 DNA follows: TGTGCCAGCAGTGCAGAGGTCGCGAACACTGAAGCTTTCTTT. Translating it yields CASSAEVANTEAFF.

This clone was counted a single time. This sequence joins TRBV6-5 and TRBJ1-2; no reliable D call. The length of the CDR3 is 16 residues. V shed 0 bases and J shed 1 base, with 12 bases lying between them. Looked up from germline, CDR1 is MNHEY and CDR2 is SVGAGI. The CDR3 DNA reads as TGTGCCAGCAGTTACTCGAGCATTGGATATAACTATGGCTACACCTTC. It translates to CASSYSSIGYNYGYTF.

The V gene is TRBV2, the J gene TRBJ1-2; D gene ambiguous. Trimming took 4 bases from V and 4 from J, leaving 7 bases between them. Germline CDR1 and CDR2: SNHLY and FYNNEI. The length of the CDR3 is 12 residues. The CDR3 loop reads CASSGKTYGYTF. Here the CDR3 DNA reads TGTGCCAGCAGTGGAAAGACCTATGGCTACACCTTC.